This record looks at one TCR beta chain sequence and its context. Antigen specificity is unknown. Noted treatment: approximately 11-day PBMC culture with coronavirus spike peptide pools or control peptides (ViraFEST assay). Investigators obtained the unexposed donor's CD4+ T cells before the COVID-19 pandemic (2011-2018). Available cell numbers determined whether unexposed-donor CD4+ T cells were probed with SARS-CoV-2 S/N and four cold-coronavirus spikes. This sample is drawn from a study of vaccination and CD4 T cells after COVID-19. At the level of the study: It was a median about 100 days after diagnosis, with a range of 35 to 161, that post-COVID samples were drawn.

After removal of 6 bases from V and 0 bases from J, the junction contained 9 bases not matched to a gene. Per germline, CDR1 MNHNS and CDR2 SASEGT. The CDR3 loop spans 16 amino acids. An Oncomine TCR Beta short-read assay was used to sequence the DNA from cultured CD4+ T cells. TCRdb called the PCR reads again in MiXCR, with one record for every CDR3 protein. The sample contains several thousand distinct CDR3 sequences, 30% to 45% of which appear only once. J is TRBJ1-1 and V is TRBV6-1; 8 positions agree with TRBD1. The specimen was CD4+ T cells from blood, cultured in vitro. The sequence was obtained from a human donor in good health. The CDR3 reads CASSPRQGILNTEAFF. For the CDR3, the DNA is TGTGCCAGCAGCCCCAGACAGGGGATTTTGAACACTGAAGCTTTCTTT.